This entry describes one T cell receptor (beta chain). Seattle's enrolled individuals joined amid active infection and were then monitored longitudinally. This sample was included in a study of blood T cell repertoires in COVID-19. Study as a whole: Material from acute and convalescent COVID-19 was sourced from the United States, Italy and Spain. The analysed material was cDNA or gDNA that came from T cells, B-cell-depleted T cells, or PBMCs.

Methods used by the authors: Scientists estimated how many nucleated cells there were by amplifying reference gene primers. Produced via immunoSEQ multiplex PCR; TCRdb's table is partial and in-frame only. That table gives V, J and clone size, and the DNA gave D and trimming. In the table there are over 55,000 clones, roughly 87% of which are singletons. This receptor was obtained from a woman aged 80 or older with COVID-19, enrolled during active disease. The sample comprised peripheral blood.

The CDR3 is CASSTTGTGPDEQYF. The CDR3 DNA reads TGTGCCAGCAGTACCACCGGGACAGGGCCTGACGAGCAGTACTTC. This chain connects TRBV7-2 to TRBJ2-7; 9 bases are shared with TRBD1. From germline, CDR1 is SGHTA and CDR2 FQGNSA. The CDR3 covers 15 residues. J gave up 5 bases and V 6 bases, and 11 bases lay outside the gene matches. The entire variable domain, with the rest obtained from reference TRBV7-2 and TRBJ2-7, is as follows: GAGVSQSPSNKVTEKGKDVELRCDPISGHTALYWYRQSLGQGLEFLIYFQGNSAPDKSGLPSDRFSAERTGGSVSTLTIQRTQQEDSAVYLCASSTTGTGPDEQYFGPGTRLTVT.